Below are 3 T cell receptor beta chains sequenced from a single sample in a study of cytomegalovirus exposure and HLA in healthy donors. Primers included in the PCR were 60 Vbeta and 13 Jbeta primers. Clones were sequenced by immunoSEQ multiplex PCR, and TCRdb holds only the in-frame ones, with some missing. The sample includes more than 140,000 clones, roughly 80% seen only once; the top ten take 1.6%. The sample consisted of PBMCs. Every receptor here comes from a female donor in good health and CMV-seronegative.

The V and J genes are TRBV10-3 and TRBJ1-1; unclear D gene. Trimming took off 0 bases at V and 0 bases at J, with 8 bases between the two ends. CDR3 length: 15 amino acids. The germline CDR1 and CDR2 sequences are ENHRY and SYGVKD. As DNA, the CDR3 is TGTGCCATCAGTGAGTCCGGGAGCTTGAACACTGAAGCTTTCTTT. It specifies CAISESGSLNTEAFF.

A few counts support this clone. The CDR3 is CASSSRGDPNSPLHF. In nucleotides, the CDR3 is TGTGCCAGCAGTTCCCGCGGGGACCCTAATTCACCCCTCCACTTT. This chain uses TRBV6-6 with TRBJ1-6; tentatively, D is TRBD1 (5 bases). Germline CDR1 MNHNY, CDR2 SVGAGI (reference sequence). Trimming shortened V by 4 bases and J by 6 bases, and 13 bases separated the two germline ends. The CDR3 spans 15 residues.

In its sample, this clone was seen a few times. The chain has TRBV6-5 and TRBJ2-3; weak D call: TRBD1 (6 bases). CDR3 size: 14 residues. From germline, CDR1 is MNHEY and CDR2 SVGAGI. Trimming removed 8 bases at V and 6 bases at J, with 18 bases between. As DNA, the CDR3 is TGTGCCAGCTGCGACAGGCAAGTCACGGATACGCAGTATTTT. Its translation is CASCDRQVTDTQYF.